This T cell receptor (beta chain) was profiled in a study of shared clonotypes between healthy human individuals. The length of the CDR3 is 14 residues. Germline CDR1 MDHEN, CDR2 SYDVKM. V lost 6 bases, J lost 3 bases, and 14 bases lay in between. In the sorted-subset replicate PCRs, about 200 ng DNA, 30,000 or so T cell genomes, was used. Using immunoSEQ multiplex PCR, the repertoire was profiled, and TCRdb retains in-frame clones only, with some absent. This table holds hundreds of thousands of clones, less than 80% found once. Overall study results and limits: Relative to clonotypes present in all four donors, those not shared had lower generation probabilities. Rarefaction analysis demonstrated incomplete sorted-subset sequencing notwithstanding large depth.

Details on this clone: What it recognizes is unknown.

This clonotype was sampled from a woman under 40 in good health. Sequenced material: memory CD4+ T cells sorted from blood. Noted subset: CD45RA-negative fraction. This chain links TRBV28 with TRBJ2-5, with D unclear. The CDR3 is CASSSPAVKETQYF. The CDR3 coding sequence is TGTGCCAGCAGCTCCCCTGCGGTCAAAGAGACCCAGTACTTC.